These T cell receptor beta chains were read from a single sample in a study of cytomegalovirus exposure and HLA in healthy donors. Sequenced by immunoSEQ multiplex PCR; TCRdb stores in-frame clones only, minus some. The table has about 210,000 clones, roughly 82% seen once. The sequencing input was PBMCs. The origin of the receptors is a man aged 35 to 55 in good health and CMV-seropositive. Each CDR3 is given with its conserved first and last residue. A D gene is named only where the DNA matches it firmly. Clone size is given for some rows only: seen once, a few or many times, or a class if the clone is expanded.

few | TRBJ1-5 | TRBV30 | TRBD1 | TGTGCCTGGGGGGGACAGGGCAATCAGCCCCAGCATTTT | CAWGGQGNQPQHF
many | TRBJ2-1 | TRBV6-4 | TRBD1 | TGTGCCAGCAGTGACTCCCCGGGACAGGGGAATGTTGAGCAGTTCTTC | CASSDSPGQGNVEQFF
- | TRBJ2-2 | TRBV6-4 | TRBD2 | TGTGCCAGCAGTTCCGGGACTAGCGGAAACACCGGGGAGCTGTTTTTT | CASSSGTSGNTGELFF
- | TRBJ1-3 | TRBV4-1 | TRBD1 | TGCGCCAGCAGCCAGGGTGAGGGACAGGGATGGTCTGGAAACACCATATATTTT | CASSQGEGQGWSGNTIYF
once | TRBJ2-7 | TRBV18 | - | TGTGCCAGCTCAAATTTATGGGTAGGAGACGAGCAGTACTTC | CASSNLWVGDEQYF
- | TRBJ1-3 | TRBV19 | - | TGTGCCAGTAGCGCGGGGATCTCTGGAAACACCATATATTTT | CASSAGISGNTIYF
- | TRBJ2-5 | TRBV19 | - | TGTGCCAGTAGTATAGCGTCGGGACTCCAAGAGACCCAGTACTTC | CASSIASGLQETQYF
- | TRBJ2-6 | TRBV25-1 | - | TGTGCCAGCAGTGAGTCAGGGATGAGAGGGGCCAACGTCCTGACTTTC | CASSESGMRGANVLTF
- | TRBJ2-4 | TRBV27 | - | TGTGCCAGCAGTCCCCGTGCCAAAAACATTCAGTACTTC | CASSPRAKNIQYF
- | TRBJ1-1 | TRBV21-1 | - | TGTGCCAGCAGCAACATTGCAACAGGGGTAAGGAACACTGAAGCTTTCTTT | CASSNIATGVRNTEAFF